This TCR beta chain was sequenced during a study of Ad26.COV2.S vaccination and SARS-CoV-2 variants. Treatment here: about 20 received Ad26.COV2.S at low or high dose, single or two shots; about 5 received placebo; per-sample allocation not given. Sample collection was performed on day 63 after the first vaccine or placebo injection. Here immunoSEQ multiplex PCR was the method, and the copy in TCRdb shows in-frame clones only, minus some. The top ten hold roughly 3.1% of the sample, which has about 350,000 clones, approximately 85% seen once. This clonotype originated in a person aged 18-60 years who received the Ad26.COV2.S COVID-19 vaccine or a placebo. The input for sequencing was peripheral blood, taken in a trial of Ad26.COV2.S vaccine versus placebo.

The CDR3 DNA is TGTGCCAGCAGTTACTCCGATGGATCTGGTGGCTACACCTTC. This encodes CASSYSDGSGGYTF. The chain recombines TRBV6-6 with TRBJ1-2; D is ambiguous. Germline-derived CDR1 and CDR2 are MNHNY and SVGAGI (reference sequence). V was clipped by 0 bases and J by 7 bases, with 12 bases between them. CDR3 length: 14 amino acids.